This T cell receptor (beta chain) was identified during a study of blood T cell repertoires in COVID-19. Study summary: Collection of acute and convalescent COVID-19 samples took place in the United States, Italy and Spain. Sources were T cells, B-cell-depleted T cells, or PBMCs; the material itself was cDNA or gDNA.

Germline lookup yields CDR1 MNHEY and CDR2 SMNVEV (reference sequence). V lost 3 bases and J 7 bases, leaving 13 bases between the germline ends. The CDR3 is 13 residues long. Per the authors' pipeline: Estimation of nucleated cell counts relied on the amplification of reference gene primers. The table came from immunoSEQ multiplex PCR; TCRdb's copy has only in-frame clones and leaves some out. D and trimming were read from the DNA, whereas the V and J calls and clone size are those reported in that table. The repertoire holds over 200,000 clones, about 88% seen once, with 3.5% to 4.5% in the top ten.

The TCR comes from a man in his fifties or sixties who had recovered from COVID-19. The J gene is TRBJ2-7, the V gene TRBV27; tentative D call: TRBD1 (6 bases). Sequencing was done on a sample of peripheral blood. The chain's CDR3 is CASSLSQGYEQYF. DNA of the CDR3: TGTGCCAGCAGTTTGTCACAGGGTTATGAGCAGTACTTC.